Below are 12 T cell receptor beta chains sequenced from a single sample in a study of blood T cell repertoires in COVID-19. Data came from immunoSEQ multiplex PCR; TCRdb stores just in-frame clones and leaves some out. In the table there are fewer than 300,000 clones, about four fifths of which are singletons. Specimen: peripheral blood. The receptors were gathered from a woman in her forties or fifties who had recovered from COVID-19.

As concerns this clone: Sequence at one end of the junction differs from germline and may be a read error. J is TRBJ2-7 and V is TRBV30, with 13 nucleotides matching TRBD2. Germline assignment: CDR1 GTSNPN and CDR2 SVGIG (reference sequence). The CDR3 totals 15 residues. The CDR3, as DNA: TGTGCATGGAGGCGTGGGACTAGCGGGATACGCGAGCAGTACTTC. It is translated as CAWRRGTSGIREQYF.

The chain joins TRBV5-1 to TRBJ2-6; a possible D gene is TRBD1 (5 bases). This CDR3 is 16 amino acids long. Germline CDR1 and CDR2: SGHRS and YFSETQ. With 0 bases removed from V and 2 bases from J, the gap between germline ends came to 9 bases. The CDR3 reads CASSLELTAGANVLTF. In nucleotides, the CDR3 is TGCGCCAGCAGCTTGGAGCTGACAGCTGGGGCCAACGTCCTGACTTTC.

The chain employs TRBV5-4 and TRBJ2-7, with D possibly being TRBD2 (6 bases). V was pared by 2 bases and J by 2 bases, with 14 bases between. Germline V gene lookup returns CDR1 SGHNT and CDR2 YYREEE (reference sequence). The CDR3 consists of 15 residues. CDR3 DNA: TGTGCCAGCAGCTTAGGGCTAGCGAGTACCTACGAGCAGTACTTC. Amino acids: CASSLGLASTYEQYF.

The chain links TRBV9 to TRBJ1-6; D is unresolved. Trimming took off 3 bases at V and 6 bases at J, with 10 bases between the two ends. The CDR3 extends over 14 amino acids. CDR1 is SGDLS, CDR2 YYNGEE, per germline. CDR3 nucleotide sequence: TGTGCCAGCAGCGCCCAGACAATTAATTCACCCCTCCACTTT. This gives the protein CASSAQTINSPLHF. Based on the CDR3 plus reference TRBV9 and TRBJ1-6, the full variable domain is DSGVTQTPKHLITATGQRVTLRCSPRSGDLSVYWYQQSLDQGLQFLIQYYNGEERAKGNILERFSAQQFPDLHSELNLSSLELGDSALYFCASSAQTINSPLHFGNGTRLTVT.

The chain uses TRBV7-7 and TRBJ2-3; D is ambiguous. The CDR3 loop spans 13 amino acids. Germline V gene sequence: CDR1 SSHAT, CDR2 FNYEAQ (reference sequence). Deletions cut 1 base from V and 5 bases from J, with 7 bases between. The CDR3 region has the DNA TGTGCCAGCAGCTTAGAGACGGGAGATACGCAGTATTTT. Translating gives CASSLETGDTQYF.

This rearrangement joins TRBV21-1 to TRBJ1-1; TRBD1, as called in the table, went unchecked against the DNA. TRBV21-1 is a pseudogene. This CDR3 region has 11 residues. CDR3 nucleotides: TGTGCCAGCAGCAGGACAGGGAAGGCTTTCTTT. Protein product: CASSRTGKAFF.

This clone rates as medium-sized. The CDR3, as DNA: TGCGCCAGCAGTCTAGCAGCCGGGTCCAACTACGAGCAGTACTTC. Protein: CASSLAAGSNYEQYF. The chain recombines TRBV5-1 with TRBJ2-7; D possibly corresponds to TRBD2 (5 bases). The V gene's germline CDR1 is SGHRS and CDR2 YFSETQ. The CDR3 is 15 amino acids. The V and J ends lost 5 bases and 3 bases respectively, with 18 bases between them.

The chain is built from TRBV28 and TRBJ2-1; 12 positions agree with TRBD2. CDR3 length equals 17 residues. With 3 bases clipped from V and 0 bases from J, the junction kept 3 bases outside the gene matches. Per germline, CDR1 MDHEN and CDR2 SYDVKM. The chain's CDR3 is CASSFTSGRSSYNEQFF. CDR3 nucleotide sequence: TGTGCCAGCAGTTTTACTAGCGGGAGGAGCTCCTACAATGAGCAGTTCTTC.

To note about this clone: A read error may account for a junction end that differs from germline. The rearrangement joins TRBV20-1 to TRBJ2-5; the D gene is possibly TRBD2 (5 bases). There are 8 residues in the CDR3. Germline CDR1 reads DFQATT; CDR2 reads SNEGSKA (reference sequence). The CDR3 DNA is TGCAGTGCTAGCGCGGGCCACTTC. It is translated as CSASAGHF.

The CDR3, as DNA: TGTGCCAGCAGCTTAGCTCTTAGCCAGGGTGAGCAGTTCTTC. Translating gives CASSLALSQGEQFF. The chain joins TRBV7-6 to TRBJ2-1; TRBD1 is a possible D gene (5 bases). Trimming took off 0 bases at V and 9 bases at J, with 12 bases between the two ends. This CDR3 region has 14 residues. Germline assignment: CDR1 SGHVS and CDR2 FNYEAQ.

The chain links TRBV24-1 to TRBJ2-5, with D maybe TRBD1 (6 bases). Germline V gives CDR1 KGHDR, CDR2 SFDVKD. The germline V and J ends were trimmed by 6 bases and 4 bases, with 11 bases remaining between them. This CDR3 comprises 13 residues. Written as DNA, the CDR3 is TGTGCCACCAGTATCAGGGGCCGAGAGACCCAGTACTTC. Translation: CATSIRGRETQYF.

J is TRBJ1-5 and V is TRBV11-3; 9 bases line up with TRBD1. V shed 5 bases and J 3 bases; nucleotides not matched to a gene: 8. The CDR3 runs to 16 residues. Germline loops: CDR1 SGHNT, CDR2 YENEEA. The CDR3 spells CASSPRGTGNNQPQHF. The CDR3 DNA follows: TGTGCCAGCAGCCCAAGGGGGACAGGGAACAATCAGCCCCAGCATTTT. Drawing the rest from reference TRBV11-3 and TRBJ1-5, the complete variable domain is EAGVVQSPRYKIIEKKQPVAFWCNPISGHNTLYWYLQNLGQGPELLIRYENEEAVDDSQLPKDRFSAERLKGVDSTLKIQPAELGDSAVYLCASSPRGTGNNQPQHFGDGTRLSIL.